This TCR beta chain emerged from a study of T cells in Graves' hyperthyroidism and ophthalmopathy. General study points: Clonotypes that were expanded in thyroid above 0.001 mostly appeared in blood too.

Comment on this clonotype: Its antigen is still unknown.

The CDR3 regions of TCR beta were amplified from RNA transcripts. A first-round RT-PCR of the TCR CDR3 used the HTBI primer set. Via MiXCR, TCRdb re-called the multiplex PCR reads, giving one row per CDR3 protein. The sample carries over 300,000 distinct CDR3 sequences, roughly 13% recorded once. The CDR3 spans 14 residues. Germline V lookup: CDR1 LNHDA, CDR2 SQIVND (reference sequence). The V gene end was trimmed by 6 bases and the J gene end by 5 bases; junction bases not matched to a gene: 6. Sequenced: blood. The V call is TRBV19, the J call TRBJ1-2; 10 nucleotides align to TRBD1. This sequence was found in a woman aged 55 to 70 with Graves' hyperthyroidism. CDR3 DNA: TGTGCCAGTAGGAGCGGACAGGGGGGGTATGGCTACACCTTC. Its protein product is CASRSGQGGYGYTF.